One and the same sample provided the 18 T cell receptor beta chains below, sequenced in a study of blood T cell repertoires in COVID-19. Profiled with immunoSEQ multiplex PCR; TCRdb holds only in-frame clones, not every one. The sample includes about 410,000 clones, 89% of them seen just once. The sample comprised peripheral blood. The receptors stem from a woman in her forties with COVID-19, enrolled during active disease.

The rearrangement joins TRBV7-9 to TRBJ1-1, with no clear D. The CDR3 is 12 residues long. The V end was cut by 2 bases, the J end by 7 bases, with 8 bases between. In germline, CDR1 is SEHNR, CDR2 FQNEAQ (reference sequence). The CDR3 DNA reads TGTGCCAGCAGCTTACTGGCAGGTGAAGCTTTCTTT. Translation gives CASSLLAGEAFF.

The V call is TRBV6-6, the J call TRBJ1-2; no clear D gene. Germline CDR1 is MNHNY and CDR2 is SVGAGI (reference sequence). The CDR3 loop spans 16 amino acids. The ends were cut back, 7 bases at V and 4 bases at J, with 22 bases in the middle. For the CDR3, the DNA is TGTGCCAGCACCGCGGGAGGGATCGACCATACCTATGGCTACACCTTC. Translation: CASTAGGIDHTYGYTF.

The rearrangement links TRBV6-5 to TRBJ1-1; the D gene is possibly TRBD1 (6 bases). Trimming removed 6 bases from V and 4 bases from J, with 12 bases in between. The CDR3 extends over 13 amino acids. Germline V gene data show CDR1 as MNHEY and CDR2 as SVGAGI. The DNA of the CDR3 is TGTGCCAGCAGCGTAGGGGGTGCCACTGAAGCTTTCTTT. Protein: CASSVGGATEAFF.

This clone appeared once. The chain is built from TRBV5-1 and TRBJ1-1, with 9 bases that match TRBD1. The CDR3 has 14 amino acids. Trimming took 5 bases from V and 4 from J; bases not matched to a gene: 6. Germline V gives CDR1 SGHRS, CDR2 YFSETQ. In DNA form, the CDR3 reads TGCGCCAGCAGACAAGGACAGGGGACCACTGAAGCTTTCTTT. It encodes CASRQGQGTTEAFF.

This chain links TRBV3-1 (or the pseudogene TRBV3-2) with TRBJ1-4; D might be TRBD1 (5 bases). Trimming took 4 bases from V and 4 from J, leaving 19 bases between them. The CDR3 runs 17 residues. Germline CDR1 LGHDT, CDR2 YNNKEL (reference sequence). The CDR3 loop reads CASSRNKGRGNNEKLFF. The CDR3 DNA sequence: TGTGCCAGCAGCCGTAATAAGGGGAGGGGCAATAATGAAAAACTGTTTTTT.

V gene TRBV12-3 or TRBV12-4 combines with J gene TRBJ1-1; 9 bases agree with TRBD1. The CDR3 runs to 13 residues. Germline trimming cut 7 bases from V and 5 bases from J; bases unmatched to any gene: 5. CDR3 DNA: TGTGCCAGCAAAACGACAGGGGGGACTGAAGCTTTCTTT. Protein sequence: CASKTTGGTEAFF.

This chain uses TRBV18 with TRBJ2-5, with unresolved D. V lost 2 bases to trimming and J lost 4 bases, with 17 bases between them. This CDR3 has 16 amino acids. Germline CDR1 is KGHSH and CDR2 is LQKENI. Written as DNA, the CDR3 is TGTGCCAGCTCACCAATGGTTGCAGACTCGGGAGAGACCCAGTACTTC. Translated, it gives CASSPMVADSGETQYF.

Regarding this clone: The germline gene is not matched at one end of the junction; a read error may be the cause. The gene calls are TRBV2 and TRBJ1-4, with D hard to call. The V gene's germline CDR1 is SNHLY and CDR2 FYNNEI. The CDR3 is made up of 11 amino acids. CDR3 in amino acids: CASSRERKLVF. CDR3 nucleotide sequence: TGTGCCAGCAGTAGGGAGCGAAAACTGGTTTTT. Full variable domain (outside the CDR3, taken from reference TRBV2 and TRBJ1-4): EPEVTQTPSHQVTQMGQEVILRCVPISNHLYFYWYRQILGQKVEFLVSFYNNEISEKSEIFDDQFSVERPDGSNFTLKIRSTKLEDSAMYFCASSRERKLVFGSGTQLSVL.

This chain joins TRBV19 and TRBJ2-6; tentative D call: TRBD1 (6 bases). This CDR3 is 19 amino acids long. The V end lost 2 bases, the J end lost 1 base, and 18 bases lay between the germline ends. Germline V lookup: CDR1 LNHDA, CDR2 SQIVND (reference sequence). CDR3 loop: CASSIFIGQFRSGANVLTF. In DNA, the CDR3 is TGTGCCAGTAGTATATTTATAGGACAGTTTAGATCTGGGGCCAACGTCCTGACTTTC. Supplemented by reference TRBV19 and TRBJ2-6, the full variable domain reads DGGITQSPKYLFRKEGQNVTLSCEQNLNHDAMYWYRQDPGQGLRLIYYSQIVNDFQKGDIAEGYSVSREKKESFPLTVTSAQKNPTAFYLCASSIFIGQFRSGANVLTFGAGSRLTVL.

The chain has TRBV30 and TRBJ1-1; weak D call: TRBD1 (6 bases). Trimming took off 1 base at V and 0 bases at J, with 18 bases between the two ends. The CDR3 has 17 residues. Germline V lookup: CDR1 GTSNPN, CDR2 SVGIG (reference sequence). This chain's CDR3 is CAWSGGKLGAVNTEAFF. The CDR3, as DNA: TGTGCCTGGAGTGGGGGGAAATTGGGGGCAGTGAACACTGAAGCTTTCTTT.

This clone was observed a handful of times. This sequence joins TRBV29-1 and TRBJ1-6; perhaps TRBD1 as D (6 bases). Germline assignment: CDR1 SQVTM and CDR2 ANQGSEA. CDR3 length: 13 residues. V was shortened by 8 bases and J by 5 bases, with 13 bases between the two germline ends. The CDR3 sequence is CSIRQENNSPLHF. The CDR3 coding sequence is TGCAGCATACGACAGGAGAATAATTCACCCCTCCACTTT. The whole variable domain, filled in from reference TRBV29-1 and TRBJ1-6, reads SAVISQKPSRDICQRGTSLTIQCQVDSQVTMMFWYRQQPGQSLTLIATANQGSEATYESGFVIDKFPISRPNLTFSTLTVSNMSPEDSSIYLCSIRQENNSPLHFGNGTRLTVT.

This clone was counted a single time. The chain joins TRBV4-2 to TRBJ2-1; 8 bases align to TRBD1. The CDR3 is made up of 16 amino acids. Germline lookup yields CDR1 LGHNA and CDR2 YNFKEQ. Trimming at V came to 4 bases and at J to 4 bases, leaving 9 bases not matched to a gene. The CDR3 spells CASSPRGQGFYNEQFF. The CDR3, as DNA: TGTGCCAGCAGCCCACGAGGACAGGGATTTTACAATGAGCAGTTCTTC.

This clone appeared a single time. This sequence joins TRBV2 and TRBJ1-6; 8 bases match TRBD1. With 5 bases clipped from V and 8 bases from J, the junction kept 8 bases outside the gene matches. The CDR3 runs 15 residues. CDR1 is SNHLY and CDR2 is FYNNEI in the germline V gene. Here the CDR3 DNA reads TGTGCCAGCAGTTCGGACAGGGTCGCGCATTCACCCCTCCACTTT. Translating gives CASSSDRVAHSPLHF.

The CDR3 DNA sequence: TGTGCCAGCAGTAGGGAGCCCGGGGAGCTGTTTTTT. It translates to CASSREPGELFF. J is TRBJ2-2 and V is TRBV27, with a weak D call TRBD2 (5 bases). This CDR3 has 12 amino acids. V lost 5 bases and J lost 6, with 7 bases in between. The germline gives CDR1 MNHEY, CDR2 SMNVEV (reference sequence).

J is TRBJ2-3 and V is TRBV27; D not certain. The CDR3 loop spans 13 amino acids. Trimming pared 7 bases from V and 3 bases from J, leaving 11 bases between. The germline CDR1 and CDR2 sequences are MNHEY and SMNVEV (reference sequence). CDR3 in amino acids: CASTPPGTDTQYF. The CDR3 DNA is TGTGCCAGCACCCCTCCAGGAACAGATACGCAGTATTTT.

About this clone itself: Mismatch with germline at one junction end may stem from a read error. The rearrangement uses TRBV5-4 and TRBJ2-1, with a weak D call TRBD2 (5 bases). This CDR3 is built from 12 residues. CDR1 and CDR2 (germline): SGHNT, YYREEE (reference sequence). Here the CDR3 reads CASSLDVGYGVF. CDR3 bases: TGTGCCAGCAGCTTGGACGTAGGGTACGGGGTCTTC. Full variable domain (outside the CDR3, taken from reference TRBV5-4 and TRBJ2-1): ETGVTQSPTHLIKTRGQQVTLRCSSQSGHNTVSWYQQALGQGPQFIFQYYREEENGRGNFPPRFSGLQFPNYSSELNVNALELDDSALYLCASSLDVGYGVFGPGTRLTVL.

The V call is TRBV18, the J call TRBJ1-2; 10 nucleotides agree with TRBD1. With 4 bases clipped from V and 6 bases from J, the junction kept 11 bases outside the gene matches. The CDR3 is 16 residues long. Germline V gene sequence: CDR1 KGHSH, CDR2 LQKENI. The CDR3 loop is CASSQLPGQGLNGYTF. CDR3 coding DNA: TGTGCCAGCTCACAACTACCGGGACAGGGGTTAAATGGCTACACCTTC.

CDR3 DNA: TGTGCCAGCCTTAAGACTCTTAACTATGGCTACACCTTC. This gives the protein CASLKTLNYGYTF. The chain uses TRBV7-2 and TRBJ1-2, with D unclear. The V gene lost 8 bases and the J gene lost 1 base, with 11 bases spanning the gap. The CDR3 is 13 amino acids. CDR1 is SGHTA, CDR2 FQGNSA, per germline.